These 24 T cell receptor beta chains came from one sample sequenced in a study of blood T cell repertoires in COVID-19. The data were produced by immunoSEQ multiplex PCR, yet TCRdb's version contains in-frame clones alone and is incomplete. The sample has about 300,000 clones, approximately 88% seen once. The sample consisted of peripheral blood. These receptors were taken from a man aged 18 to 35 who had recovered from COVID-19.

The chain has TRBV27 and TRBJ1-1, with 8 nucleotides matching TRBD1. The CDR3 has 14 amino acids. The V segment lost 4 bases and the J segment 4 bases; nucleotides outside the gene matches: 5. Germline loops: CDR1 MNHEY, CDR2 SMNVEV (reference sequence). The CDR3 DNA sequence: TGTGCCAGCAGTTACCTCACAGGGGGCACTGAAGCTTTCTTT. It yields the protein CASSYLTGGTEAFF.

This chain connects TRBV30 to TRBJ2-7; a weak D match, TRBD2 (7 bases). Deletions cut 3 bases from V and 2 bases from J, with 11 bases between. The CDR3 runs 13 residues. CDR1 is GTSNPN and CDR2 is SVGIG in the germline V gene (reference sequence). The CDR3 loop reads CAWSGGQTYEQYF. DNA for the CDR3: TGTGCCTGGAGCGGGGGGCAAACCTACGAGCAGTACTTC. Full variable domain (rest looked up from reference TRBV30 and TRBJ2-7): SQTIHQWPATLVQPVGSPLSLECTVEGTSNPNLYWYRQAAGRGLQLLFYSVGIGQISSEVPQNLSASRPQDRQFILSSKKLLLSDSGFYLCAWSGGQTYEQYFGPGTRLTVT.

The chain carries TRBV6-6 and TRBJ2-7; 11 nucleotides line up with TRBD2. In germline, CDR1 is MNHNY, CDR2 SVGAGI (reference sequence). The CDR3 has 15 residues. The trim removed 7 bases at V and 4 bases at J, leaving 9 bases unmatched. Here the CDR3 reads CASTPLAGAPYEQYF. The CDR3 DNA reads TGTGCCAGCACCCCACTAGCGGGAGCCCCTTACGAGCAGTACTTC.

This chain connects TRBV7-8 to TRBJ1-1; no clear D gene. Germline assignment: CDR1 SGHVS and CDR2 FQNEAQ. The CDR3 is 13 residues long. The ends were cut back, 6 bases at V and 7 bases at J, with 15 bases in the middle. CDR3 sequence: CASSPHPQNEAFF. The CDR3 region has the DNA TGTGCCAGCAGTCCCCACCCGCAGAATGAAGCTTTCTTT.

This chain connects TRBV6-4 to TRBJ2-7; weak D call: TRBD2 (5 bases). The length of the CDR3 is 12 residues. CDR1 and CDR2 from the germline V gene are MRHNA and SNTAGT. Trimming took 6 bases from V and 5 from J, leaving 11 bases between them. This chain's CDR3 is CASRRGFDEQYF. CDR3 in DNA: TGTGCCAGCAGGCGAGGGTTCGACGAGCAGTACTTC.

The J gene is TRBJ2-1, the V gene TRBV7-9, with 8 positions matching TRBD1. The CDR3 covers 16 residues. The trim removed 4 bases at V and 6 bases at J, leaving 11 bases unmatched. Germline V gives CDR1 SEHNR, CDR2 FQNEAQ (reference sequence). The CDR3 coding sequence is TGTGCCAGCAGCTCCTCCGACAGGGGCTATGTCAATGAGCAGTTCTTC. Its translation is CASSSSDRGYVNEQFF.

In DNA form, the CDR3 reads TGTGCCAGTAGTATGGTGCGGGCGGGGGGTGAGACCCAGTACTTC. It yields the protein CASSMVRAGGETQYF. The gene calls are TRBV19 and TRBJ2-5, with 8 bases matching TRBD2. This CDR3 is 15 amino acids long. Losses at the gene ends were 3 bases for V and 5 bases for J; bases not matched to a gene: 8. Per germline, CDR1 LNHDA and CDR2 SQIVND (reference sequence). The full variable domain, its missing parts supplied by reference TRBV19 and TRBJ2-5, is DGGITQSPKYLFRKEGQNVTLSCEQNLNHDAMYWYRQDPGQGLRLIYYSQIVNDFQKGDIAEGYSVSREKKESFPLTVTSAQKNPTAFYLCASSMVRAGGETQYFGPGTRLLVL.

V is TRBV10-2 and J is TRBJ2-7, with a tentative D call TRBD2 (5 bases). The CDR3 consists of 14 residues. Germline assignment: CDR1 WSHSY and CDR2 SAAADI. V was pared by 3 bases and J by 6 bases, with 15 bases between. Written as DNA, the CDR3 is TGCGCCAGCAGTGAATTCGTGGGAGTAGGCGAGCAGTACTTC. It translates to CASSEFVGVGEQYF.

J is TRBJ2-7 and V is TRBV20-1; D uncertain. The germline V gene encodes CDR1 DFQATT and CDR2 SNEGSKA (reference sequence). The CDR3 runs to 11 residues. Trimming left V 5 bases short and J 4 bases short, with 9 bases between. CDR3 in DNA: TGCAGTGCTGGTGTTCGTTACGAGCAGTACTTC. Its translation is CSAGVRYEQYF.

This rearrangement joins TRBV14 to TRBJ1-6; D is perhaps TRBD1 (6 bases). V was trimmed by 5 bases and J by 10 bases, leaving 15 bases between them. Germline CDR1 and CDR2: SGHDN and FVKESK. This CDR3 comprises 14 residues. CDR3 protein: CASSFTGLASPLHF. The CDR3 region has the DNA TGTGCCAGCAGCTTCACAGGGTTGGCGTCACCCCTCCACTTT.

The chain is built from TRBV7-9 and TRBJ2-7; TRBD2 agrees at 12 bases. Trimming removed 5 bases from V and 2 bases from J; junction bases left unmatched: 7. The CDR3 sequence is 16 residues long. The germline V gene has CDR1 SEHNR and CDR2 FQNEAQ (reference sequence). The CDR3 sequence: CASSDRTSGRTYEQYF. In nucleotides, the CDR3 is TGTGCCAGCAGCGACCGAACTAGCGGGAGGACCTACGAGCAGTACTTC.

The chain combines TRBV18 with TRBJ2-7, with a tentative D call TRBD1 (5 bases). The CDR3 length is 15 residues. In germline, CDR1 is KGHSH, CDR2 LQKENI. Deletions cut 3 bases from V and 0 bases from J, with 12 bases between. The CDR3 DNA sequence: TGTGCCAGCTCACCGACAGAGGAGACCTCCTACGAGCAGTACTTC. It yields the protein CASSPTEETSYEQYF. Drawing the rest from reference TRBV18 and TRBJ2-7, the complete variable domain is NAGVMQNPRHLVRRRGQEARLRCSPMKGHSHVYWYRQLPEEGLKFMVYLQKENIIDESGMPKERFSAEFPKEGPSILRIQQVVRGDSAAYFCASSPTEETSYEQYFGPGTRLTVT.

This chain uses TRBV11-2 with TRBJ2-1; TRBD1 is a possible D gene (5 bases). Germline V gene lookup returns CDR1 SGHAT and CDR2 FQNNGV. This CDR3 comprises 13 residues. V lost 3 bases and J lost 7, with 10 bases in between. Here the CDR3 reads CASSFNQGNEQFF. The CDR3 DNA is TGTGCCAGCAGCTTCAATCAGGGAAATGAGCAGTTCTTC. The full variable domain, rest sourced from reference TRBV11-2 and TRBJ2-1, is EAGVAQSPRYKIIEKRQSVAFWCNPISGHATLYWYQQILGQGPKLLIQFQNNGVVDDSQLPKDRFSAERLKGVDSTLKIQPAKLEDSAVYLCASSFNQGNEQFFGPGTRLTVL.

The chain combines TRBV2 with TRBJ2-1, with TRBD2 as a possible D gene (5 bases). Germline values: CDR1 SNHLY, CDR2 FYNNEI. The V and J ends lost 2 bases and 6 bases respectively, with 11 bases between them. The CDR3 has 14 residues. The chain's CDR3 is CASSEWLAVNEQFF. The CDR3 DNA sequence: TGTGCCAGCAGTGAATGGCTAGCCGTCAATGAGCAGTTCTTC.

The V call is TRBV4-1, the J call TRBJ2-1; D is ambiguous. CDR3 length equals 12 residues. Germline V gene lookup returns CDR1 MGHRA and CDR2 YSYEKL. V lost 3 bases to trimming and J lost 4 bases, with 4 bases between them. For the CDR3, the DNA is TGCGCCAGCAGCCACCATTACAATGAGCAGTTCTTC. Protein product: CASSHHYNEQFF.

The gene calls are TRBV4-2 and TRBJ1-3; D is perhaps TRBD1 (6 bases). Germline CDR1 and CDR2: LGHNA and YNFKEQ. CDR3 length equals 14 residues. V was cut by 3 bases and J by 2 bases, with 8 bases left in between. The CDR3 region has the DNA TGTGCCAGCAGCCAGACAGGTACTGGAAACACCATATATTTT. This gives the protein CASSQTGTGNTIYF.

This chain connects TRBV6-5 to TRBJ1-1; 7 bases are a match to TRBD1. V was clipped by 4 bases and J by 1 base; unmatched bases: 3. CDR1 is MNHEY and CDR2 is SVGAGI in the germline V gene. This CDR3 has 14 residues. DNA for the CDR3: TGTGCCAGCAGTTTGGACAGGCGGAACACTGAAGCTTTCTTT. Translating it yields CASSLDRRNTEAFF.

CDR3 loop: CASSQSSGTEAFF. In nucleotides, the CDR3 is TGTGCCAGCAGCCAAAGCTCGGGAACTGAAGCTTTCTTT. The V call is TRBV11-2, the J call TRBJ1-1; D is uncertain. CDR3 length equals 13 residues. Germline CDR1 is SGHAT and CDR2 is FQNNGV. Trimming left V 5 bases short and J 5 bases short, with 12 bases between.

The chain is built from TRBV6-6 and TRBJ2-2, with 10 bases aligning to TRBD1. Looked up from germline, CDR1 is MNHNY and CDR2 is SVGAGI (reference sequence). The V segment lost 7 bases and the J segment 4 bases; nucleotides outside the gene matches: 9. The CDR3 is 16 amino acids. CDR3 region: CASNPRTGGSTGELFF. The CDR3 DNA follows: TGTGCCAGCAATCCGAGGACAGGGGGAAGCACCGGGGAGCTGTTTTTT.

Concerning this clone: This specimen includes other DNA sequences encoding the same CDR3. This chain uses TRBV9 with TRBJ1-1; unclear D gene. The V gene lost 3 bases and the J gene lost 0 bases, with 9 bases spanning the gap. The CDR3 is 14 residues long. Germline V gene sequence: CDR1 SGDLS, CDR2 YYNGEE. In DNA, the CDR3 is TGTGCCAGCAGCGAGGCGGGAATGAACACTGAAGCTTTCTTT. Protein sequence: CASSEAGMNTEAFF.

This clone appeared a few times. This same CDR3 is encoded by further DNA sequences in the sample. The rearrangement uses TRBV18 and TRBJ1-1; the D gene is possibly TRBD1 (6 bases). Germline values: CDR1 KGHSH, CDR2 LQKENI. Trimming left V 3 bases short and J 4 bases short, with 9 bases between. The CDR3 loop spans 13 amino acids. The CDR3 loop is CASSPLQGTEAFF. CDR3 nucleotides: TGTGCCAGCTCACCGCTACAGGGCACTGAAGCTTTCTTT.

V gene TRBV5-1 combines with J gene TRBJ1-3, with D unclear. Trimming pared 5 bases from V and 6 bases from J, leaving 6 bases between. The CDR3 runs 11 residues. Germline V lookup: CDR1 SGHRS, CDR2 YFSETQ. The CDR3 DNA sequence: TGCGCCAGCAGTTCATCAAACACCATATATTTT. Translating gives CASSSSNTIYF.

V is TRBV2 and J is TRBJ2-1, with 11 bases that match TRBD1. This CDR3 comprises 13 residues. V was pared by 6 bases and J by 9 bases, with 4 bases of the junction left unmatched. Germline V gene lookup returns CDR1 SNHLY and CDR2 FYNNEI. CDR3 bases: TGTGCCAGCAGCGGACAGGGGGCTATTGAGCAGTTCTTC. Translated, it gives CASSGQGAIEQFF.

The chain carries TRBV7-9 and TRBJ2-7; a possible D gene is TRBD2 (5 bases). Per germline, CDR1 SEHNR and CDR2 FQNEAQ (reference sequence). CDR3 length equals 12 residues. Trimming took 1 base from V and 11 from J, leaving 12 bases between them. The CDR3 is CASSLDLMREYF. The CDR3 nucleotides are TGTGCCAGCAGCTTAGATTTGATGCGGGAGTACTTC.